The clone carrying this T cell receptor (beta chain) was seen many times. Its antigen remains unknown. Using its own MiXCR run on the multiplex PCR reads, TCRdb lists one record per CDR3 protein. The top ten clones hold roughly 2.6% of a sample with some 150,000 distinct CDR3 sequences, 20% to 25% of them seen once. The germline V and J ends were trimmed by 1 base and 2 bases, with 11 bases remaining between them. From germline, CDR1 is SGHRS and CDR2 YFSETQ. The CDR3 is 15 amino acids. The sample is drawn from a study of breast tumors, draining lymph nodes, adjacent tissues. Axillary draining lymph nodes of breast cancer patients supplied the node samples. Study outcomes and limitations: Compared with basal-like, luminal-like tumors shared significantly more repertoire with nontumor tissue. Compared with lymph nodes, tumors were less diverse; compared with nontumor tissue, more.

This clonotype originated in a female donor with breast cancer. Some clones in this sample may be carry-over from other donors' samples. Sample: axillary lymph node tissue. The chain employs TRBV5-1 and TRBJ2-3; either TRBD1 or TRBD2 may supply D (6 bases each). In DNA form, the CDR3 reads TGCGCCAGCAGCTTGAGGGGGGCCCCCACAGATACGCAGTATTTT. It encodes CASSLRGAPTDTQYF.